The sequence of this T cell receptor beta chain was determined in a study of T-cell reconstitution after alpha-beta-depleted transplantation in children. Overall study findings and caveats: Several hundred graft clones that had expanded were reportedly the source of alpha-beta T cells about two months after transplant. TCRbeta diversity was high at day 60 in some patients (a result of surviving recipient T cells and thymic progenitors). At one year after transplant, newly produced T cells mostly accounted for T-cell counts and diversity.

The TCRbeta library was prepared with unique molecular identifiers. One entry per CDR3 protein, called by TCRdb with MiXCR from the PCR reads. The top ten hold about a sixth of the sample, which has 140,000 or so distinct CDR3 sequences, 8% to 10% seen once. Many counts were recorded for this clonotype. What it binds is not known. The CDR3 runs to 13 residues. The V gene lost 6 bases and the J gene lost 2 bases, with 10 bases spanning the gap. Sequencing used PBMCs, mostly from graft donor cells, obtained 180 days after TCRalphabeta/CD19-depleted stem cell transplant. The TCR originated in a female patient aged 2 to 10 who had a stem cell transplant for congenital amegakaryocytic thrombocytopenia, so the T cells may come from the graft donor. The genes are TRBV12-3 or TRBV12-4 and TRBJ1-1; D ambiguous. CDR3 sequence reads: CASSYSRNTEAFF. The CDR3 region has the DNA TGTGCCAGCAGCTATAGCCGCAACACTGAAGCTTTCTTT.